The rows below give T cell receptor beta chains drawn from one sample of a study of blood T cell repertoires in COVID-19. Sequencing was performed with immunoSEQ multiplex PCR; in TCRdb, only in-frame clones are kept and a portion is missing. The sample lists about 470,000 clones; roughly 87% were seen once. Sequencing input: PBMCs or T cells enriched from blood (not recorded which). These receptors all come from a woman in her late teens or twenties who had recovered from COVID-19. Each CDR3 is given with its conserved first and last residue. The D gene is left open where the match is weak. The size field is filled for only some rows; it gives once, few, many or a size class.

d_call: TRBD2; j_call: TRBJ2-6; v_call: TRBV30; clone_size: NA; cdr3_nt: TGTGCCTGGAGTGGGAAAAGCGGGGGATCTGGGGCCAACGTCCTGACTTTC; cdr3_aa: CAWSGKSGGSGANVLTF
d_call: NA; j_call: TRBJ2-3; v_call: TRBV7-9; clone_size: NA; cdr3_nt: TGTGCCAGCAGCTTCGGAGGGGAGACAGATACGCAGTATTTT; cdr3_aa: CASSFGGETDTQYF
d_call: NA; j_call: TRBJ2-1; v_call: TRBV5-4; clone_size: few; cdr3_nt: TGTGCCAGCAGCTCATTCAATGAGCAGTTCTTC; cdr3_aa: CASSSFNEQFF
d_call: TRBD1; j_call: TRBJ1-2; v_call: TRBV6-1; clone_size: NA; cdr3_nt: TGTGCCAGCAGTGAAGCGTTACGGTCGGACAGGAACTATGGCTACACCTTC; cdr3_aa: CASSEALRSDRNYGYTF
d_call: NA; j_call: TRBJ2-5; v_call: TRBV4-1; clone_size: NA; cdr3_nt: TGCGCCAGCAGCCAATCCCCCTACCAAGAGACCCAGTACTTC; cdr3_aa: CASSQSPYQETQYF
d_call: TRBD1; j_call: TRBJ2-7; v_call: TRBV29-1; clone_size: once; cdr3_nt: TGCAGCGTTGAAGGGACAGGGGGCCGTTACGAGCAGTACTTC; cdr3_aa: CSVEGTGGRYEQYF
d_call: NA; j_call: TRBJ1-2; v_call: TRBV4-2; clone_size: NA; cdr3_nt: TGTGCCAGCAGCCAAGGGCTGCAGGGCAGTCCTAACTATGGCTACACCTTC; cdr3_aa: CASSQGLQGSPNYGYTF
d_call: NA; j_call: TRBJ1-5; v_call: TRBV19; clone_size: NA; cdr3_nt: TGTGCCAGTAGTATCTCTCCAGAAGAGGGTCAGCCCCAGCATTTT; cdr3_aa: CASSISPEEGQPQHF
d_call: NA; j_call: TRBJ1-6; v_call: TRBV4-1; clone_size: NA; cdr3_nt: TGCGCCAGCAGCCAATCCCAGGGGAATAGTTCACCCCTCCACTTT; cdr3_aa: CASSQSQGNSSPLHF
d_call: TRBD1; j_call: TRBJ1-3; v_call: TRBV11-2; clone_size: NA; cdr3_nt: TGTGCCAGCAGCGTGGGACAGCGAAGCTCTGGAAACACCATATATTTT; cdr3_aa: CASSVGQRSSGNTIYF
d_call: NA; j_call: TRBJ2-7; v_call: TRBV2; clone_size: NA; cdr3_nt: TGTGCCAGCAGTGTGGGAGGGGGAGGCTACGAGCAGTACTTC; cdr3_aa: CASSVGGGGYEQYF
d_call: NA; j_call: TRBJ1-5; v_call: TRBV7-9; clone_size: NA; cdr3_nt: TGTGCCAGCAGTCGGTGGGAAGGGGTAGTACGACAGCCCCAGCATTTT; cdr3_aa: CASSRWEGVVRQPQHF
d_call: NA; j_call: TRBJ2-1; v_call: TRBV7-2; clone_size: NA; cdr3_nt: TGTGCCAGCAGCCTGGCCCCGGGATTTGAGGAGTTCTTC; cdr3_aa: CASSLAPGFEEFF
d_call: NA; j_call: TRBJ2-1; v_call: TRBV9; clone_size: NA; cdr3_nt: TGTGCCAGCAGCGGAACCGGGACTTCACCCTACAATGAGCAGTTCTTC; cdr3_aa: CASSGTGTSPYNEQFF
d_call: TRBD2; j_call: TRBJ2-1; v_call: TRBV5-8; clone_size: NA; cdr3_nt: TGTGCCAGCAGCTTAATAGCGGGGGGGCCCGGTGAGCAGTTCTTC; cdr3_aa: CASSLIAGGPGEQFF
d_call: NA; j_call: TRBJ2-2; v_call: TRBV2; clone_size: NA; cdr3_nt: TGTGCCAGCAGTGAATTCGGAGGGTTTTCTCCGAACACCGGGGAGCTGTTTTTT; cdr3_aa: CASSEFGGFSPNTGELFF
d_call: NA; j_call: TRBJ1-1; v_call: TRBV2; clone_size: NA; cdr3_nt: TGTGCCAGCAGTACTGCCACAGGGTTTGCTGAAGCTTTCTTT; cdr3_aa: CASSTATGFAEAFF
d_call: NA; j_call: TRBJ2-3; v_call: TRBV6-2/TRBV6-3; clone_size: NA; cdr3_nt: TGTGCCAGCAGTTACCCGCTCGGAGGGGCAGATACGCAGTATTTT; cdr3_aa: CASSYPLGGADTQYF
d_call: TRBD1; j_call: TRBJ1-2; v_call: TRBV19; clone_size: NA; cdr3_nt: TGTGCCAGTAGTATACTTCGAGACAGGGGTGTCTATGGCTACACCTTC; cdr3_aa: CASSILRDRGVYGYTF
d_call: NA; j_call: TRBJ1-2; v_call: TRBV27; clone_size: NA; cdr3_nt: TGTGCCAGCAGTCGGGGAGGGAGCTATGGCTACACCTTC; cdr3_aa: CASSRGGSYGYTF
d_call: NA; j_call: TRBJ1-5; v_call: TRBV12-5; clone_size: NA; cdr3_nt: TGTGCTAGTGGCTTCGGCCAGGGTTATCAGCCCCAGCATTTT; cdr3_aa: CASGFGQGYQPQHF
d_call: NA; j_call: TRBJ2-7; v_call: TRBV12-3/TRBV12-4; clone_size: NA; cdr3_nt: TGTGCCAGCAGTTTCACAGCCTACGAGCAGTACTTC; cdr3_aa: CASSFTAYEQYF
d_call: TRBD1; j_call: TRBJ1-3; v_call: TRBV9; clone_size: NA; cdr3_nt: TGTGCCAGCAGCGGGACAGGGGGATCGGGAAACACCATATATTTT; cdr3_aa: CASSGTGGSGNTIYF
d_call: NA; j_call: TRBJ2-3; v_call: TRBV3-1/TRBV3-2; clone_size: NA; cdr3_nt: TGTGCCAGCAGCCAAGATCTGTTAGATACGCAGTATTTT; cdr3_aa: CASSQDLLDTQYF
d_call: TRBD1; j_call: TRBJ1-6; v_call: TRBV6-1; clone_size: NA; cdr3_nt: TGTGCCAGCAGTCCCCGGACAGGGTATAATTCACCCCTCCACTTT; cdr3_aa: CASSPRTGYNSPLHF
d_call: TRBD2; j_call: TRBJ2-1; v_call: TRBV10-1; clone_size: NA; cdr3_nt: TGCGCCAGCAGTGACTTGACTAGCGGGGGGACTGGTGAGCAGTTCTTC; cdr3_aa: CASSDLTSGGTGEQFF
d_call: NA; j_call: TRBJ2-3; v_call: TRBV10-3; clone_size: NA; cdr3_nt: TGTGCCATCAGGTACGGGGATACGCAGTATTTT; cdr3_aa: CAIRYGDTQYF
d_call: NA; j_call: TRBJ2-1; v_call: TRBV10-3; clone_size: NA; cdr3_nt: TGTGCCATCAGGAGTAATTCCAATGAGCAGTTCTTC; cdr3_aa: CAIRSNSNEQFF
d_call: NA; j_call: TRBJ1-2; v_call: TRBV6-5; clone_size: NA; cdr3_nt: TGTGCCAGCAGTCCCCCGGCGGGCGGCTACACCTTC; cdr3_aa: CASSPPAGGYTF
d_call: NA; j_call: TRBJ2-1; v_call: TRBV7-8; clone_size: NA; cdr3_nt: TGTGCCAGCAGCCCCGCCGGGAAAAAGAATGAGCAGTTCTTC; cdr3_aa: CASSPAGKKNEQFF
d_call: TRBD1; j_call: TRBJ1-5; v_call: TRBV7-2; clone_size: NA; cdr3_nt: TGTGCCAGCAGCCTGGGACAGGGTTTTCAGCCCCAGCATTTT; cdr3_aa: CASSLGQGFQPQHF
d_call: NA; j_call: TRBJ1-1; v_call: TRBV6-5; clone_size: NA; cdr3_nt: TGTGCCAGCAGGGAGGCCCGAGCTTTCTTT; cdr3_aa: CASREARAFF
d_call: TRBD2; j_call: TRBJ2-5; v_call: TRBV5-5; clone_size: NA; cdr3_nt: TGTGCCAGCACCGGGGGGGCTAGCAAAGAGACCCAGTACTTC; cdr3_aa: CASTGGASKETQYF
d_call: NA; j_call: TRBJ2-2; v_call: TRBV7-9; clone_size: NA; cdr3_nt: TGTGCCAGCAGTGATAACCGGGAACAGGGGAACACCGGGGAGCTGTTTTTT; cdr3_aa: CASSDNREQGNTGELFF
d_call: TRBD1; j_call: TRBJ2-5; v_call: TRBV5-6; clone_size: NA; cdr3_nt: TGTGCCAGCAGCTCAATGACAGGGGCGGAGACCCAGTACTTC; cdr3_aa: CASSSMTGAETQYF
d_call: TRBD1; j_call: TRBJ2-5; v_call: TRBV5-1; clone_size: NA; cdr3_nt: TGCGCCAGCAGCCCCGGGACAGGGGGAGAAGAGACCCAGTACTTC; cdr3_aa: CASSPGTGGEETQYF
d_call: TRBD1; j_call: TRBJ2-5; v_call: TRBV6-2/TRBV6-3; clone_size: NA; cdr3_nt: TGTGCCAGCAGTTACTCGCCCAGGGGGGAGACCCAGTACTTC; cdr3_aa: CASSYSPRGETQYF
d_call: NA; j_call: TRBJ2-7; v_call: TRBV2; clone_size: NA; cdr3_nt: TGTGCCAGCAGTCCAACAGGGCTCCCCTACGAGCAGTACTTC; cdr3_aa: CASSPTGLPYEQYF
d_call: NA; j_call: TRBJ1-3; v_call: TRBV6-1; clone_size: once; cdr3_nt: TGTGCCAGCAGTGAAGCTGAGGGGGTGGCGGACTCTGGAAACACCATATATTTT; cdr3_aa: CASSEAEGVADSGNTIYF
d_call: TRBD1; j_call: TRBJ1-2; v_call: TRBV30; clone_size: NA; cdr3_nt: TGTATTTCACTAAAGGACAGGAAGGAAGATGGCTACACCTTC; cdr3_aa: CISLKDRKEDGYTF
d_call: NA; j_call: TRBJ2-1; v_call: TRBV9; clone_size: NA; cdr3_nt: TGTGCCAGCAGCGTAGGACTTGTAAATGAGCAGTTCTTC; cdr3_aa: CASSVGLVNEQFF
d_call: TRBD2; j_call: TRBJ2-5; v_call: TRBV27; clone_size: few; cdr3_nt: TGTGCCAGCAGTTCCCCGAGTGGAAGCGGGGAAAAAGAGACCCAGTACTTC; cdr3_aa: CASSSPSGSGEKETQYF
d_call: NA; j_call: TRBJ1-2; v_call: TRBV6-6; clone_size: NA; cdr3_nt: TGTGCCAGCAGCCGACATCAGGGAAGGGCACAATCTTCCTATGGCTACACCTTC; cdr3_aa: CASSRHQGRAQSSYGYTF
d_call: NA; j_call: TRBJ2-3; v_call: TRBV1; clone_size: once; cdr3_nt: TGCACCAGCAGCCAAGACCCCCTAGTGTGGGGGCCCACAGATACGCAGTATTTT; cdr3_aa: CTSSQDPLVWGPTDTQYF
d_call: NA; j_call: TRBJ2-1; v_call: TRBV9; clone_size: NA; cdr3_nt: TGTGCCAGCAGCACCCCCCAAAAGGGCAGGGGAAAGAACAATGAGCAGTTCTTC; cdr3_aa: CASSTPQKGRGKNNEQFF